The 16 T cell receptor beta chains below come from one sample, sequenced in a study of blood T cell repertoires in COVID-19. The method was immunoSEQ multiplex PCR; TCRdb's version includes in-frame clones alone and lacks a portion of them. The table has about 200,000 clones, around 83% seen once. The source material was peripheral blood. These receptors were taken from a human donor in a cohort sampled during active COVID-19.

The genes are TRBV5-4 and TRBJ2-7, with 10 bases lining up with TRBD2. The length of the CDR3 is 16 residues. The germline gives CDR1 SGHNT, CDR2 YYREEE (reference sequence). J lost 2 bases, V lost 2 bases, and 7 bases had no gene match. CDR3 sequence reads: CASSLTSGIPPYEQYF. The CDR3 region has the DNA TGTGCCAGCAGCTTAACTAGCGGGATCCCCCCCTACGAGCAGTACTTC.

The chain employs TRBV24-1 and TRBJ2-1; TRBD2 agrees at 8 bases. Germline V lookup: CDR1 KGHDR, CDR2 SFDVKD. V was pared by 3 bases and J by 7 bases, with 13 bases of the junction left unmatched. The CDR3 runs 17 residues. The CDR3 bases are TGTGCCACCAGTGATAGCGGGGGAGCGCCGAGGGTGAATGAGCAGTTCTTC. Translating gives CATSDSGGAPRVNEQFF.

J is TRBJ2-4 and V is TRBV19; TRBD1 might be the D (5 bases). CDR3 size: 15 residues. The germline V gene has CDR1 LNHDA and CDR2 SQIVND (reference sequence). V lost 10 bases and J 1 base, leaving 17 bases between the germline ends. The CDR3 here is CATSTGLLAKNIQYF. The CDR3 DNA sequence: TGTGCCACCAGTACAGGTTTATTGGCCAAAAACATTCAGTACTTC. The full variable domain, rest sourced from reference TRBV19 and TRBJ2-4, is DGGITQSPKYLFRKEGQNVTLSCEQNLNHDAMYWYRQDPGQGLRLIYYSQIVNDFQKGDIAEGYSVSREKKESFPLTVTSAQKNPTAFYLCATSTGLLAKNIQYFGAGTRLSVL.

This clone was seen just once. The chain joins TRBV28 to TRBJ1-1; TRBD1 matches at 9 bases. The J segment lost 8 bases and the V segment lost 3 bases, leaving 4 bases of the junction unmatched. CDR3 length equals 13 residues. CDR1 is MDHEN and CDR2 is SYDVKM in the germline V gene. The CDR3: CASSFLGQGEAFF. The CDR3 DNA reads as TGTGCCAGCAGTTTCCTCGGACAGGGGGAAGCTTTCTTT.

The chain uses TRBV18 and TRBJ2-1, with TRBD2 identical over 7 bases. After removal of 1 base from V and 5 bases from J, the junction contained 5 bases not matched to a gene. Germline V CDR1 and CDR2: KGHSH, LQKENI. This CDR3 has 15 amino acids. The CDR3 DNA follows: TGTGCCAGCTCACCACGGGCGGGAGCCAACAATGAGCAGTTCTTC. Protein sequence: CASSPRAGANNEQFF.

The chain combines TRBV15 with TRBJ2-3; possible D gene TRBD2, 5 bases. The CDR3 is made up of 16 amino acids. Germline CDR1 LNHNV, CDR2 YYDKDF (reference sequence). Trimming left V 1 base short and J 0 bases short, with 11 bases between. The CDR3 protein is CATSRGSGVSTDTQYF. CDR3 DNA sequence: TGTGCCACCAGCAGAGGGAGCGGAGTCAGCACAGATACGCAGTATTTT.

This chain uses TRBV4-1 with TRBJ1-2; 9 nucleotides agree with TRBD1. The CDR3 is made up of 17 amino acids. Germline values: CDR1 MGHRA, CDR2 YSYEKL. V trimming: 1 base; J trimming: 4 bases; junction bases outside the gene matches: 10. In nucleotides, the CDR3 is TGCGCCAGCAGCCAAGTGATGGGACAGGGAGGAACCTATGGCTACACCTTC. This encodes CASSQVMGQGGTYGYTF.

The gene calls are TRBV18 and TRBJ2-1; 7 nucleotides match TRBD2. V lost 0 bases to trimming and J lost 8 bases; unmatched junction nucleotides: 10. The CDR3 sequence is 16 residues long. CDR1 is KGHSH and CDR2 is LQKENI in the germline V gene. The CDR3 nucleotides are TGTGCCAGCTCACCACCGACCGGGAGGCCCGGAGATGAGCAGTTCTTC. Amino acid sequence: CASSPPTGRPGDEQFF.

The chain combines TRBV28 with TRBJ1-3; the D gene is possibly TRBD1 (6 bases). The V gene lost 5 bases and the J gene lost 1 base, with 12 bases spanning the gap. This CDR3 comprises 15 residues. Germline CDR1 is MDHEN and CDR2 is SYDVKM. The CDR3 coding sequence is TGTGCCAGCAGTCAGACCAGGGGTTCTGGAAACACCATATATTTT. It translates to CASSQTRGSGNTIYF. Combining the CDR3 with reference TRBV28 and TRBJ1-3 gives the whole variable domain DVKVTQSSRYLVKRTGEKVFLECVQDMDHENMFWYRQDPGLGLRLIYFSYDVKMKEKGDIPEGYSVSREKKERFSLILESASTNQTSMYLCASSQTRGSGNTIYFGEGSWLTVV.

As concerns this clone: One end of the junction fails to match germline, which may point to a read error. The gene calls are TRBV14 and TRBJ2-7, with TRBD2 matching over 13 bases. Germline values: CDR1 SGHDN, CDR2 FVKESK. The CDR3 totals 18 residues. CDR3 DNA: TGTGCCAGCAGCGAAGAGCCGACTAGCGGGAGGAGTACCTACGAGCAGTACTTC. Translating gives CASSEEPTSGRSTYEQYF.

The count of this clone is one. The J gene is TRBJ1-1, the V gene TRBV6-5, with D perhaps TRBD1 (6 bases). The CDR3 covers 14 residues. The V gene's germline CDR1 is MNHEY and CDR2 SVGAGI. Trimming removed 7 bases from V and 2 bases from J, with 14 bases in between. Written as DNA, the CDR3 is TGTGCCAGCACATTACAAGGGGGTAACACTGAAGCTTTCTTT. Its translation: CASTLQGGNTEAFF.

In its sample, this clone was seen once. The gene calls are TRBV27 and TRBJ2-1; 10 bases map to TRBD1. Unmatched junction bases numbered 13, after V lost 5 bases and J lost 6 bases. CDR3 length: 17 amino acids. Germline CDR1 MNHEY, CDR2 SMNVEV (reference sequence). This chain's CDR3 is CASSPTTTGGGRNEQFF. CDR3 sequence (DNA): TGTGCCAGCAGTCCCACAACGACAGGGGGCGGTCGCAATGAGCAGTTCTTC.

The chain links TRBV14 to TRBJ2-1, with D maybe TRBD2 (5 bases). The V and J ends lost 0 bases and 1 base respectively, with 7 bases between them. Germline V gene sequence: CDR1 SGHDN, CDR2 FVKESK. The CDR3 sequence is 15 residues long. CDR3 nucleotide sequence: TGTGCCAGCAGCCAAGAACGCGGGTCCTACAATGAGCAGTTCTTC. Amino acids: CASSQERGSYNEQFF.

This clone was found a few times. The chain joins TRBV6-6 to TRBJ1-5; perhaps TRBD1 as D (6 bases). The CDR3 loop spans 15 amino acids. CDR1 MNHNY and CDR2 SVGAGI come from the germline V gene (reference sequence). Trimming took off 6 bases at V and 0 bases at J, with 12 bases between the two ends. The CDR3 DNA follows: TGTGCCAGCAGCCAGATGGGACATAGCAATCAGCCCCAGCATTTT. Its translation: CASSQMGHSNQPQHF.

The V and J genes are TRBV19 and TRBJ2-4; TRBD1 matches 10 bases. This CDR3 is built from 18 residues. J was trimmed by 0 bases and V by 4 bases; bases with no gene match: 9. Germline V CDR1 and CDR2: LNHDA, SQIVND (reference sequence). CDR3 residues: CASSRQGASSLAKNIQYF. Written as DNA, the CDR3 is TGTGCCAGTAGTAGACAGGGGGCGTCGTCCCTAGCCAAAAACATTCAGTACTTC. The full variable domain, rest sourced from reference TRBV19 and TRBJ2-4, is DGGITQSPKYLFRKEGQNVTLSCEQNLNHDAMYWYRQDPGQGLRLIYYSQIVNDFQKGDIAEGYSVSREKKESFPLTVTSAQKNPTAFYLCASSRQGASSLAKNIQYFGAGTRLSVL.

This chain joins TRBV5-1 and TRBJ2-7; D is perhaps TRBD1 (6 bases). V was clipped by 1 base and J by 5 bases, with 16 bases between them. The CDR3 runs 15 residues. Germline assignment: CDR1 SGHRS and CDR2 YFSETQ. CDR3: CASSLTAGARNEQYF. The DNA for the CDR3 is TGCGCCAGCAGCTTGACGGCAGGGGCGCGAAACGAGCAGTACTTC.